Listed below are T cell receptor beta chains from one sample, sequenced in a study of OX40 agonist ivuxolimab in advanced cancers. TCRdb keeps only in-frame clones here, not all; method: immunoSEQ multiplex PCR. Among 72,000 or so clones listed, about nine tenths were seen once. The sample consisted of CD4+ or CD8+ T cells sorted from blood, taken in a trial of the OX40 agonist ivuxolimab. These receptor sequences come from an adult with an advanced solid tumor such as melanoma, head and neck, liver or kidney cancer. Both conserved end residues are part of each CDR3. Fields, in order: J gene, clone size, CDR3 length, D gene, V gene, CDR3 protein, CDR3 DNA. A D gene is named only where the DNA matches it firmly. Some rows have no size entry. The others give once, few or many, or a class for an expanded clone.

j_gene: TRBJ2-7; abundance: -; len: 14; d_gene: TRBD1; v_gene: TRBV5-1; CDR3aa: CASSLRTGAYEQYF; CDR3nt: TGCGCCAGCAGCTTAAGGACAGGGGCCTACGAGCAGTACTTC
j_gene: TRBJ1-1; abundance: -; len: 13; d_gene: -; v_gene: TRBV6-5; CDR3aa: CASSLGGSTEAFF; CDR3nt: TGTGCCAGCAGCCTCGGGGGAAGCACTGAAGCTTTCTTT
j_gene: TRBJ2-3; abundance: -; len: 14; d_gene: -; v_gene: TRBV19; CDR3aa: CASSQAENTDTQYF; CDR3nt: TGTGCCAGTAGTCAAGCGGAGAACACAGATACGCAGTATTTT
j_gene: TRBJ2-5; abundance: -; len: 14; d_gene: -; v_gene: TRBV13; CDR3aa: CASSPYGFWETQYF; CDR3nt: TGTGCCAGCAGCCCCTACGGCTTCTGGGAGACCCAGTACTTC
j_gene: TRBJ1-5; abundance: once; len: 14; d_gene: -; v_gene: TRBV2; CDR3aa: CASSEARPNQPQHF; CDR3nt: TGTGCCAGCAGTGAAGCGCGGCCCAATCAGCCCCAGCATTTT
j_gene: TRBJ1-1; abundance: -; len: 13; d_gene: -; v_gene: TRBV7-3; CDR3aa: CASSFRVATEAFF; CDR3nt: TGTGCCAGCAGCTTCCGGGTCGCGACTGAAGCTTTCTTT
j_gene: TRBJ1-1; abundance: -; len: 14; d_gene: TRBD1; v_gene: TRBV28; CDR3aa: CASSGQGENTEAFF; CDR3nt: TGTGCCAGCAGTGGACAGGGAGAAAACACTGAAGCTTTCTTT
j_gene: TRBJ2-3; abundance: -; len: 16; d_gene: TRBD1; v_gene: TRBV5-6; CDR3aa: CASSLGTGGYTDTQYF; CDR3nt: TGTGCCAGCAGCTTGGGTACAGGGGGGTACACAGATACGCAGTATTTT
j_gene: TRBJ2-7; abundance: -; len: 15; d_gene: TRBD1; v_gene: TRBV5-4; CDR3aa: CASSPPGQGIYEQYF; CDR3nt: TGTGCCAGCAGCCCACCGGGACAGGGCATCTACGAGCAGTACTTC
j_gene: TRBJ2-3; abundance: -; len: 13; d_gene: -; v_gene: TRBV5-5; CDR3aa: CASSLNFRVTQYF; CDR3nt: TGTGCCAGCAGCTTGAATTTTAGGGTGACGCAGTATTTT
j_gene: TRBJ1-3; abundance: -; len: 16; d_gene: -; v_gene: TRBV7-8; CDR3aa: CASSLFGGLGGNTIYF; CDR3nt: TGTGCCAGCAGCTTATTCGGCGGTCTAGGTGGAAACACCATATATTTT
j_gene: TRBJ1-5; abundance: few; len: 13; d_gene: TRBD1; v_gene: TRBV6-1; CDR3aa: CASSKQGGQPQHF; CDR3nt: TGTGCCAGCAGTAAACAGGGGGGTCAGCCCCAGCATTTT
j_gene: TRBJ1-2; abundance: -; len: 13; d_gene: -; v_gene: TRBV28; CDR3aa: CASRAGHNYGYTF; CDR3nt: TGTGCCAGCAGGGCAGGGCATAACTATGGCTACACCTTC
j_gene: TRBJ1-5; abundance: -; len: 12; d_gene: -; v_gene: TRBV5-6; CDR3aa: CASSQGNQPQHF; CDR3nt: TGTGCCAGCAGCCAGGGCAATCAGCCCCAGCATTTT
j_gene: TRBJ2-7; abundance: -; len: 14; d_gene: TRBD1; v_gene: TRBV9; CDR3aa: CASSASTGGYEQYF; CDR3nt: TGTGCCAGCAGCGCCTCCACAGGGGGCTACGAGCAGTACTTC
j_gene: TRBJ2-3; abundance: few; len: 13; d_gene: -; v_gene: TRBV14; CDR3aa: CASSQGGGYTQYF; CDR3nt: TGTGCCAGCAGCCAAGGTGGAGGGTATACGCAGTATTTT
j_gene: TRBJ1-1; abundance: -; len: 14; d_gene: TRBD1; v_gene: TRBV19; CDR3aa: CASTSGTGITEAFF; CDR3nt: TGTGCCAGTACTTCCGGGACAGGAATAACTGAAGCTTTCTTT
j_gene: TRBJ2-7; abundance: -; len: 15; d_gene: TRBD2; v_gene: TRBV7-2; CDR3aa: CASSLGVAGGFEQYF; CDR3nt: TGTGCCAGCAGCTTAGGAGTAGCGGGAGGGTTCGAGCAGTACTTC
j_gene: TRBJ1-1; abundance: -; len: 10; d_gene: -; v_gene: TRBV20-1; CDR3aa: CSAMNAEAFF; CDR3nt: TGCAGTGCTATGAACGCTGAAGCTTTCTTT
j_gene: TRBJ1-1; abundance: -; len: 12; d_gene: -; v_gene: TRBV11-2; CDR3aa: CASSPPGYEAFF; CDR3nt: TGTGCCAGCAGCCCTCCGGGCTATGAAGCTTTCTTT
j_gene: TRBJ2-1; abundance: -; len: 14; d_gene: TRBD1; v_gene: TRBV6-1; CDR3aa: CASHGTGSYNEQFF; CDR3nt: TGTGCCAGCCACGGGACAGGGTCTTACAATGAGCAGTTCTTC
j_gene: TRBJ2-5; abundance: -; len: 15; d_gene: -; v_gene: TRBV5-4; CDR3aa: CASSLYRDFQETQYF; CDR3nt: TGTGCCAGCAGCTTATACAGGGATTTCCAAGAGACCCAGTACTTC
j_gene: TRBJ2-7; abundance: once; len: 12; d_gene: -; v_gene: TRBV5-1; CDR3aa: CASSTGVYEQYF; CDR3nt: TGCGCCAGCAGCACAGGCGTCTACGAGCAGTACTTC
j_gene: TRBJ1-2; abundance: -; len: 16; d_gene: TRBD1; v_gene: TRBV5-5; CDR3aa: CASSSLTGAEGYGYTF; CDR3nt: TGTGCCAGCAGCTCCTTGACAGGGGCCGAAGGATATGGCTACACCTTC
j_gene: TRBJ1-6; abundance: -; len: 14; d_gene: -; v_gene: TRBV4-1; CDR3aa: CASSHDRPLAPLHF; CDR3nt: TGCGCCAGCAGCCACGACAGGCCTCTGGCACCCCTCCACTTT
j_gene: TRBJ2-1; abundance: -; len: 15; d_gene: TRBD2; v_gene: TRBV5-1; CDR3aa: CASSLLAGAVNEQFF; CDR3nt: TGCGCCAGCAGCTTACTAGCGGGAGCAGTCAATGAGCAGTTCTTC
j_gene: TRBJ2-3; abundance: -; len: 14; d_gene: -; v_gene: TRBV4-2; CDR3aa: CASSQDSLRNAQYF; CDR3nt: TGTGCCAGCAGCCAAGATTCGTTGAGAAATGCGCAGTATTTT